The 28 T cell receptor beta chains below were found in one sample sequenced in a study of T cell repertoires in cytomegalovirus infection. These TCRs' antigens remain unknown. TCRdb reprocessed the reads with MiXCR, giving one entry per CDR3 protein. The profile covers about 400,000 distinct CDR3 sequences, with about a third appearing a single time and about 14% taken by the ten largest. The specimen comprised cultured PBMCs, sampled from culture after CMV antigen stimulation. Receptors originate from a human donor in good health (CMV status not recorded). Some clones in this sample may be carry-over from other donors' samples.

This clonotype has a handful of counts. The CDR3 nucleotides read TGTGCCAGCAGCAACTCGCAGGATTACAATGAGCAGTTCTTC. This codes for CASSNSQDYNEQFF. The chain recombines TRBV7-2 with TRBJ2-1; no clear D gene. Trimming cost V 5 bases and J 4 bases, with 12 bases left between them. Germline V gives CDR1 SGHTA, CDR2 FQGNSA. The CDR3 contains 14 residues.

The chain carries TRBV3-1 and TRBJ1-6, with D hard to call. The V gene's germline CDR1 is LGHDT and CDR2 YNNKEL (reference sequence). V was trimmed by 7 bases and J by 8 bases, leaving 12 bases between them. CDR3 length: 13 residues. CDR3: CASIMWGDSPLHF. CDR3 sequence (DNA): TGTGCCAGCATCATGTGGGGTGATTCACCCCTCCACTTT.

This clonotype was seen more than once but under ten times. V usage is TRBV27 and J usage is TRBJ1-1, with 9 bases fitting TRBD1. Germline trimming cut 4 bases from V and 0 bases from J; bases unmatched to any gene: 3. CDR1 is MNHEY and CDR2 is SMNVEV in the germline V gene (reference sequence). The CDR3 loop spans 15 amino acids. Here the CDR3 reads CASSSGTGMNTEAFF. CDR3 in DNA: TGTGCCAGCAGTTCAGGGACAGGGATGAACACTGAAGCTTTCTTT.

This clonotype appeared once. The chain has TRBV12-3 or TRBV12-4 and TRBJ1-1; D unclear. CDR3 size: 12 residues. Trimming took 5 bases from V and 6 from J, leaving 10 bases between them. The CDR3 here is CASSRPGAEAFF. Written as DNA, the CDR3 is TGTGCCAGCAGTCGTCCGGGCGCTGAAGCTTTCTTT.

This chain links TRBV5-1 with TRBJ2-3, with TRBD1 as a possible D gene (6 bases). Trimming removed 10 bases from V and 2 bases from J, with 20 bases in between. This CDR3 is built from 15 residues. The germline V gene has CDR1 SGHRS and CDR2 YFSETQ. The CDR3 loop reads CAGSTYGQFTDTQYF. The CDR3 DNA follows: TGCGCCGGTAGCACGTATGGACAGTTCACAGATACGCAGTATTTT.

This chain joins TRBV6-1 and TRBJ2-5; a possible D gene is TRBD2 (5 bases). There are 13 residues in the CDR3. V was cut by 7 bases and J by 5 bases, with 14 bases left in between. The germline V gene encodes CDR1 MNHNS and CDR2 SASEGT. In DNA form, the CDR3 reads TGTGCCAGCACTCCACATTGCGGGGAGACCCAGTACTTC. Encoded protein: CASTPHCGETQYF.

In this sample, this clonotype turned up a few times. This chain uses TRBV7-8 with TRBJ1-2; tentatively, D is TRBD1 (5 bases). Germline lookup yields CDR1 SGHVS and CDR2 FQNEAQ. The CDR3 has 13 residues. Trimming shortened V by 5 bases and J by 4 bases, and 11 bases separated the two germline ends. The CDR3 DNA sequence: TGTGCCAGCAGCGCGGCCGGGGGCTATGGCTACACCTTC. Translation: CASSAAGGYGYTF.

This clonotype was detected only a few times. The chain couples TRBV6-1 to TRBJ2-1; 13 bases match TRBD2. CDR1 is MNHNS, CDR2 SASEGT, per germline. V lost 7 bases, J lost 7 bases, and 1 base stayed unmatched. There are 13 residues in the CDR3. CDR3: CASKLAGGNEQFF. The CDR3 region has the DNA TGTGCCAGCAAACTAGCGGGGGGGAATGAGCAGTTCTTC.

The V and J genes are TRBV7-2 and TRBJ2-2, with TRBD2 as a possible D gene (5 bases). Looked up from germline, CDR1 is SGHTA and CDR2 is FQGNSA. V was pared by 0 bases and J by 1 base, with 12 bases between. This CDR3 has 17 amino acids. In DNA form, the CDR3 reads TGTGCCAGCAGCTTAGCGCTGGTAGCGTGGAACACCGGGGAGCTGTTTTTT. It is translated as CASSLALVAWNTGELFF.

The chain employs TRBV7-2 and TRBJ1-5, with a possible D match to TRBD1 (6 bases). Germline V gives CDR1 SGHTA, CDR2 FQGNSA. The V end lost 6 bases, the J end lost 3 bases, and 12 bases lay between the germline ends. There are 14 residues in the CDR3. The CDR3 DNA reads TGTGCCAGCAGGGACCGGACAGTCAATCAGCCCCAGCATTTT. Its protein product is CASRDRTVNQPQHF.

The CDR3 coding sequence is TGTGCCAGTAGTACGACAGGCGCCGCTAACTATGGCTACACCTTC. Its protein is CASSTTGAANYGYTF. V usage is TRBV19 and J usage is TRBJ1-2; TRBD1 might be the D (6 bases). The CDR3 contains 15 residues. V was shortened by 4 bases and J by 0 bases, with 12 bases between the two germline ends. Germline loops: CDR1 LNHDA, CDR2 SQIVND (reference sequence).

The chain couples TRBV6-6 to TRBJ1-5; no clear D. The germline V gene encodes CDR1 MNHNY and CDR2 SVGAGI (reference sequence). The CDR3 extends over 15 amino acids. The V and J ends lost 2 bases and 0 bases respectively, with 8 bases between them. In DNA, the CDR3 is TGTGCCAGCAGTTACGGAGTGAATAGCAATCAGCCCCAGCATTTT. Residues: CASSYGVNSNQPQHF.

The chain recombines TRBV4-1 with TRBJ1-5; unclear D gene. Per germline, CDR1 MGHRA and CDR2 YSYEKL. The germline V and J ends were trimmed by 5 bases and 0 bases, with 14 bases remaining between them. CDR3 length: 16 residues. The CDR3 DNA reads TGCGCCAGCAGCATGGAGCAGTTCAATAGCAATCAGCCCCAGCATTTT. As protein: CASSMEQFNSNQPQHF.

This clonotype has only a few counts. The chain has TRBV7-2 and TRBJ2-2; TRBD2 agrees at 9 bases. The V gene's germline CDR1 is SGHTA and CDR2 FQGNSA. CDR3 size: 18 residues. The V gene end was trimmed by 5 bases and the J gene end by 5 bases; junction bases not matched to a gene: 15. The CDR3 region is CASSRNRPFGLATGELFF. The CDR3 DNA follows: TGTGCCAGCAGCCGAAACCGGCCGTTTGGACTAGCGACCGGGGAGCTGTTTTTT.

This clonotype was seen more than once but under ten times. The chain couples TRBV12-3 or TRBV12-4 to TRBJ1-1; the D is unclear. V lost 9 bases to trimming and J lost 5 bases, with 16 bases between them. The CDR3 has 13 amino acids. Written as DNA, the CDR3 is TGTGCCAGTCTCCGTTGGGGTCAAACTGAAGCTTTCTTT. Translated: CASLRWGQTEAFF.

The chain links TRBV12-5 to TRBJ1-5; tentatively, D is TRBD1 (6 bases). V was cut by 6 bases and J by 5 bases, with 14 bases left in between. This CDR3 comprises 14 residues. Germline CDR1 LGHNT, CDR2 FRNRAP. CDR3: CASGIATGHQPQHF. Written as DNA, the CDR3 is TGTGCTAGTGGCATAGCAACAGGGCATCAGCCCCAGCATTTT.

This clonotype was found a few times. The chain joins TRBV7-2 to TRBJ1-2; possibly TRBD1 for D (5 bases). Germline V gives CDR1 SGHTA, CDR2 FQGNSA. This CDR3 region has 13 residues. V lost 5 bases to trimming and J lost 6 bases, with 13 bases between them. Written as DNA, the CDR3 is TGTGCCAGCAGCGCTCTTCAGGGTAATGGCTACACCTTC. This sequence encodes CASSALQGNGYTF.

V and J are TRBV6-2 or TRBV6-3 and TRBJ1-1, with D maybe TRBD1 (5 bases). Per germline, CDR1 MNHEY and CDR2 SVGEGT. Trimming cost V 0 bases and J 1 base, with 15 bases left between them. The CDR3 has 17 residues. The CDR3 here is CASSYSKRGLPNTEAFF. DNA of the CDR3: TGTGCCAGCAGTTACTCGAAAAGGGGTCTACCGAACACTGAAGCTTTCTTT.

This clonotype showed up just a few times. This CDR3 is CASGGGHPSSYNEQFF. CDR3 nucleotides: TGTGCTAGTGGAGGGGGACACCCAAGCTCCTACAATGAGCAGTTCTTC. The V gene is TRBV12-5, the J gene TRBJ2-1; possible D gene TRBD1, 6 bases. The ends were cut back, 6 bases at V and 0 bases at J, with 15 bases in the middle. CDR3 length: 16 residues. CDR1 and CDR2 (germline): LGHNT, FRNRAP.

This clonotype has just a few counts. The V call is TRBV6-2 or TRBV6-3, the J call TRBJ2-7, with D perhaps assigned TRBD1 or TRBD2 (5 bases each). Germline lookup yields CDR1 MNHEY and CDR2 SVGEGT. Trimming pared 7 bases from V and 5 bases from J, leaving 9 bases between. The CDR3 is 11 residues long. This CDR3 is CASKGDHEQYF. As DNA, the CDR3 is TGTGCCAGCAAAGGGGACCACGAGCAGTACTTC.

The chain employs TRBV12-5 and TRBJ2-1; 9 bases fit TRBD1. The trim removed 6 bases at V and 4 bases at J, leaving 4 bases unmatched. The CDR3 is 14 amino acids. CDR1 is LGHNT, CDR2 FRNRAP, per germline. CDR3 nucleotide sequence: TGTGCTAGTGGCCGGGACAGGGTTTACAATGAGCAGTTCTTC. Translation: CASGRDRVYNEQFF.

There are a few counts of this clonotype. The chain uses TRBV7-2 and TRBJ1-1, with TRBD1 matching over 8 bases. Germline V gene lookup returns CDR1 SGHTA and CDR2 FQGNSA. V was pared by 2 bases and J by 1 base, with 3 bases of the junction left unmatched. This CDR3 region has 15 residues. The CDR3 DNA sequence: TGTGCCAGCAGCTTACAAGGACAGGGGAACACTGAAGCTTTCTTT. Encoded protein: CASSLQGQGNTEAFF. The variable domain in full, with the rest retrieved from reference TRBV7-2 and TRBJ1-1, is GAGVSQSPSNKVTEKGKDVELRCDPISGHTALYWYRQSLGQGLEFLIYFQGNSAPDKSGLPSDRFSAERTGGSVSTLTIQRTQQEDSAVYLCASSLQGQGNTEAFFGQGTRLTVV.

This clonotype was detected a few times. The V call is TRBV19, the J call TRBJ2-7; 8 bases fit TRBD2. The CDR3 consists of 14 residues. The V gene end was trimmed by 8 bases and the J gene end by 7 bases; junction bases not matched to a gene: 13. Germline CDR1 and CDR2: LNHDA and SQIVND (reference sequence). As DNA, the CDR3 is TGTGCCAGTTCCCCGGGACTAGACCTTTCAGAGCAGTACGTC. This gives the protein CASSPGLDLSEQYV.

Here the CDR3 DNA reads TGTGCCAGCAGCTCAATAGCGGGGAGCTCCTACAATGAGCAGTTCTTC. Amino acids: CASSSIAGSSYNEQFF. The gene calls are TRBV7-3 and TRBJ2-1, with TRBD2 matching over 8 bases. CDR3 length: 16 residues. Germline CDR1 SGHTA, CDR2 FQGTGA. The V gene end was trimmed by 4 bases and the J gene end by 0 bases; junction bases not matched to a gene: 5.

J is TRBJ1-1 and V is TRBV27; D remains ambiguous. The CDR3 has 13 residues. Looked up from germline, CDR1 is MNHEY and CDR2 is SMNVEV (reference sequence). V shed 1 base and J shed 5 bases, with 8 bases lying between them. The CDR3, as DNA: TGTGCCAGCAGTTTATTCGGAGGAACTGAAGCTTTCTTT. Protein sequence: CASSLFGGTEAFF.

This clonotype has just a few counts. The rearrangement links TRBV7-9 to TRBJ2-7; 7 positions match TRBD2. The germline CDR1 and CDR2 sequences are SEHNR and FQNEAQ (reference sequence). Trimming at V came to 5 bases and at J to 3 bases, leaving 7 bases not matched to a gene. The CDR3 length is 14 residues. CDR3: CASSGGDRFYEQYF. The CDR3 DNA reads as TGTGCCAGCAGCGGGGGGGACCGATTCTACGAGCAGTACTTC.

The chain employs TRBV6-2 or TRBV6-3 and TRBJ2-2; 12 nucleotides line up with TRBD2. With V trimmed by 2 bases and J by 3 bases, 7 bases remained unmatched. Germline V gives CDR1 MNHEY, CDR2 SVGEGT. The CDR3 has 18 residues. The CDR3 here is CASSYPTSGRMDTGELFF. In DNA, the CDR3 is TGTGCCAGCAGTTACCCGACTAGCGGGAGAATGGACACCGGGGAGCTGTTTTTT.

The CDR3 DNA follows: TGTGCTAGTGGTCCAGGGAGTTACGCGGAGACCCAGTACTTC. Translation: CASGPGSYAETQYF. The chain uses TRBV12-5 and TRBJ2-5; D is tentatively TRBD1 or TRBD2 (5 bases each). This CDR3 contains 14 residues. Germline V lookup: CDR1 LGHNT, CDR2 FRNRAP. V shed 5 bases and J shed 5 bases, with 15 bases lying between them.